The 11 T cell receptor beta chains given below trace back to one sample, sequenced in a study of Tregs in tolerant kidney transplant recipients. Repertoires were generated with immunoSEQ multiplex PCR, while TCRdb's copy carries only in-frame clones and drops some. The table has around 120,000 clones, approximately 90% seen once. The sequenced sample consisted of CD4+ T cells from blood. Receptor source: a human donor in good health.

The chain has TRBV7-6 and TRBJ2-1; D call uncertain. This CDR3 has 11 amino acids. CDR1 SGHVS and CDR2 FNYEAQ come from the germline V gene. The V end lost 2 bases, the J end lost 5 bases, and 1 base lay between the germline ends. This CDR3 is CASSLNNEQFF. For the CDR3, the DNA is TGTGCCAGCAGCTTAAACAATGAGCAGTTCTTC.

This chain joins TRBV14 and TRBJ1-3, with D unclear. The CDR3 is made up of 14 amino acids. Trimming took 3 bases from V and 2 from J, leaving 8 bases between them. The germline CDR1 and CDR2 sequences are SGHDN and FVKESK. CDR3 nucleotide sequence: TGTGCCAGCAGCCAGGTCCGCACTGGAAACACCATATATTTT. Protein: CASSQVRTGNTIYF.

The gene calls are TRBV4-1 and TRBJ2-3; D is tentatively TRBD1 or TRBD2 (6 bases each). The CDR3 consists of 15 residues. The ends were cut back, 8 bases at V and 3 bases at J, with 18 bases in the middle. Germline V gives CDR1 MGHRA, CDR2 YSYEKL. CDR3 amino acids: CASSKGGLVTDTQYF. CDR3 sequence (DNA): TGCGCCAGCTCCAAAGGGGGGTTGGTAACAGATACGCAGTATTTT.

The gene calls are TRBV6-5 and TRBJ1-4; D gene unclear. In germline, CDR1 is MNHEY, CDR2 SVGAGI. This CDR3 comprises 16 residues. Trimming shortened V by 0 bases and J by 3 bases, and 11 bases separated the two germline ends. CDR3 DNA: TGTGCCAGCAGTTACTCGGGGAGGATGGCTAATGAAAAACTGTTTTTT. Its translation is CASSYSGRMANEKLFF.

This chain connects TRBV4-2 to TRBJ1-4; perhaps TRBD1 as D (5 bases). V was shortened by 1 base and J by 8 bases, with 14 bases between the two germline ends. In germline, CDR1 is LGHNA, CDR2 YNFKEQ. The length of the CDR3 is 15 residues. CDR3: CASSQGGQGGEKLFF. DNA of the CDR3: TGTGCCAGCAGCCAAGGAGGGCAGGGAGGGGAAAAACTGTTTTTT.

The chain couples TRBV19 to TRBJ1-5; 10 bases map to TRBD1. The CDR3 has 14 amino acids. After removal of 7 bases from V and 2 bases from J, the junction contained 2 bases not matched to a gene. Germline V gene data show CDR1 as LNHDA and CDR2 as SQIVND (reference sequence). The CDR3 here is CASTGTGGNQPQHF. The CDR3 nucleotides read TGTGCCAGTACCGGGACAGGGGGCAATCAGCCCCAGCATTTT.

The chain uses TRBV7-9 and TRBJ1-5, with 7 nucleotides matching TRBD1. The germline CDR1 and CDR2 sequences are SEHNR and FQNEAQ (reference sequence). V was clipped by 5 bases and J by 5 bases; unmatched bases: 3. The CDR3 totals 13 residues. CDR3 DNA sequence: TGTGCCAGCAGCAGGACAGGAGATCAGCCCCAGCATTTT. Its translation is CASSRTGDQPQHF.

This rearrangement joins TRBV4-1 to TRBJ2-7; 9 nucleotides match TRBD2. V lost 0 bases to trimming and J lost 1 base; unmatched junction nucleotides: 4. Germline V gene sequence: CDR1 MGHRA, CDR2 YSYEKL. The CDR3 covers 16 residues. CDR3 region: CASSQDSSGGSYEQYF. CDR3 sequence (DNA): TGCGCCAGCAGCCAAGACAGTAGCGGGGGATCCTACGAGCAGTACTTC.

This rearrangement joins TRBV7-9 to TRBJ2-5, with 9 bases lining up with TRBD1. Germline V lookup: CDR1 SEHNR, CDR2 FQNEAQ (reference sequence). The V segment lost 11 bases and the J segment 6 bases; nucleotides outside the gene matches: 10. The CDR3 is 13 residues long. For the CDR3, the DNA is TGTGCCGGTACGCCACAGGGGGCACAGACCCAGTACTTC. Translated: CAGTPQGAQTQYF.

This chain joins TRBV18 and TRBJ2-5; maybe TRBD2 (5 bases). Trimming removed 2 bases from V and 2 bases from J, with 9 bases in between. CDR3 length: 14 amino acids. CDR1 KGHSH and CDR2 LQKENI come from the germline V gene. The chain's CDR3 is CASSPIGLQETQYF. Written as DNA, the CDR3 is TGTGCCAGCTCACCAATTGGACTTCAAGAGACCCAGTACTTC.

The chain carries TRBV7-9 and TRBJ2-2; D remains ambiguous. CDR3 length: 14 amino acids. The V gene lost 8 bases and the J gene lost 6 bases, with 16 bases spanning the gap. Germline loops: CDR1 SEHNR, CDR2 FQNEAQ (reference sequence). CDR3 in amino acids: CASRFVEGSGELFF. The CDR3 DNA reads as TGTGCCAGCCGGTTTGTTGAAGGTTCCGGGGAGCTGTTTTTT.